This record covers a single T cell receptor beta chain. Data came from immunoSEQ multiplex PCR; TCRdb stores just in-frame clones and leaves some out. The sample contains approximately 70,000 clones, 91% of which appear only once. The V gene's germline CDR1 is MDHEN and CDR2 SYDVKM. The CDR3 sequence is 15 residues long. The germline V and J ends were trimmed by 1 base and 7 bases, with 17 bases remaining between them. This sample stems from a study of blood T cell repertoires in COVID-19. The chain has TRBV28 and TRBJ2-7; TRBD1 is a possible D gene (6 bases). The TCR was taken from a human donor with active COVID-19. The donor label of this sample is uncertain. The sample consisted of peripheral blood. The CDR3, as DNA: TGTGCCAGCAGTTTATACAGATCCCAAAGGGGGGAGCAGTACTTC. Translating it yields CASSLYRSQRGEQYF.